This T cell receptor (beta chain) was sequenced during a study of blood T cell repertoires in COVID-19. Study information: Sites across the United States, Italy and Spain contributed samples from acute and convalescent COVID-19. The analysed material was cDNA or gDNA that came from T cells, B-cell-depleted T cells, or PBMCs.

As handled by the study authors: Reference gene primers were amplified, and this amplification served to estimate nucleated cell counts. The protocol was immunoSEQ multiplex PCR, while the TCRdb copy is restricted to in-frame clones and leaves out a portion. V and J calls and clone size are those listed in that table; D and trimming were worked out from the DNA. In the table there are roughly 170,000 clones, roughly 79% of which are singletons. The germline V gene has CDR1 SGHTA and CDR2 FQGTGA. V shed 2 bases and J 6 bases; nucleotides not matched to a gene: 10. The CDR3 loop spans 16 amino acids. This TCR was sampled from a woman between 65 and 79 years old with acute or convalescent COVID-19. The chain uses TRBV7-3 and TRBJ2-1; TRBD2 agrees at 7 bases. Specimen: peripheral blood. CDR3 loop: CASSLLGGTALNEQFF. The DNA of the CDR3 is TGTGCCAGCAGCTTACTCGGGGGGACGGCCCTCAATGAGCAGTTCTTC.